This T cell receptor beta chain derives from a study of persistence of HIV-infected CD4 T cells. Study overall: Up to about 200 mL blood was drawn at multiple time points; a couple of donors had single-time leukapheresis. General observations from the study: TCRbeta richness was lower in CMV- and Gag-responding cells than in anti-CD3/anti-CD28-responding cells. Degenerate expanded CDR3beta sequences were enriched among CMV- and Gag-responding cells.

Cells were stimulated with CMV-infected fibroblast lysates at approximately 10 ug/mL. CD40L-negative CD69-negative CD45RO-high memory CD4+ T cells were sorted as populations depleted of antigen-responding cells. CDR1 is LGHNA, CDR2 YSLEER, per germline. The V segment lost 0 bases and the J segment 14 bases; nucleotides outside the gene matches: 7. The CDR3 sequence is 14 residues long. In this sample, this clone turned up a few times. Its cognate antigen is unknown. This was the immunoSEQ version 4 assay in survey mode. Clones were read by immunoSEQ multiplex PCR, and TCRdb kept only the in-frame ones, dropping some. The repertoire includes roughly 34,000 clones, roughly 80% of them detected once, and 0.86% sits in the top ten.

Sample: CD4+ T cells sorted from PBMCs after approximately 19-hour stimulation, taken from a patient who received antiretroviral therapy. The chain employs TRBV4-3 and TRBJ1-6; 7 bases line up with TRBD1. This TCR derives from an adult man with HIV who was CMV-seropositive. CDR3 nucleotides: TGCGCCAGCAGCCAAGAAAACAGGGGTAGGGCCCTCCACTTT. This gives the protein CASSQENRGRALHF.